The 4 T cell receptor beta chains given below trace back to one sample, sequenced in a study of response to subunit inactivated influenza vaccine. TCRdb passed the RT-PCR reads through MiXCR, listing each CDR3 protein once. The sample gives around 470,000 distinct CDR3 sequences, 6% to 9% of which show up once; about 12% is in the top ten. The material sequenced was PBMCs from blood, taken roughly 24 months after vaccination. The receptors stem from a man in his fifties or sixties who received an inactivated influenza vaccine.

The V call is TRBV6-2 or TRBV6-3, the J call TRBJ2-1; a weak D match, TRBD2 (6 bases). The CDR3 contains 14 residues. Germline V gives CDR1 MNHEY, CDR2 SVGEGT. Trimming pared 2 bases from V and 3 bases from J, leaving 8 bases between. The CDR3 nucleotides read TGTGCCAGCAGTTACGGACTAAGCTACAATGAGCAGTTCTTC. Its protein is CASSYGLSYNEQFF.

This clonotype appeared a few times. The rearrangement links TRBV10-2 to TRBJ2-7; no definite D call. Germline V gene lookup returns CDR1 WSHSY and CDR2 SAAADI. The CDR3 spans 12 residues. Trimming stripped 8 bases from V and 0 bases from J, with 8 bases between. CDR3 DNA sequence: TGCGCCAGCGGAAAGAGCTCCTACGAGCAGTACTTC. Protein sequence: CASGKSSYEQYF.

This clonotype occurred many times. CDR3 coding DNA: TGTGCCACCAGCCGTCGACAGGGCGGCACCGGGGAGCTGTTTTTT. Its protein product is CATSRRQGGTGELFF. This rearrangement joins TRBV15 to TRBJ2-2, with 7 bases aligning to TRBD1. Unmatched junction bases numbered 7, after V lost 5 bases and J lost 4 bases. Germline values: CDR1 LNHNV, CDR2 YYDKDF (reference sequence). The CDR3 has 15 amino acids. The whole variable domain, remainder taken from reference TRBV15 and TRBJ2-2, is DAMVIQNPRYQVTQFGKPVTLSCSQTLNHNVMYWYQQKSSQAPKLLFHYYDKDFNNEADTPDNFQSRRPNTSFCFLDIRSPGLGDTAMYLCATSRRQGGTGELFFGEGSRLTVL.

In its sample, this clonotype was seen a few times. The chain has TRBV20-1 and TRBJ2-7, with a tentative D call TRBD1 (5 bases). Germline-derived CDR1 and CDR2 are DFQATT and SNEGSKA (reference sequence). Deletions cut 3 bases from V and 0 bases from J, with 12 bases between. The CDR3 runs to 14 residues. The CDR3 region is CSASFQGFSYEQYF. The CDR3 DNA is TGCAGTGCTAGCTTTCAGGGATTCTCCTACGAGCAGTACTTC.